The present T cell receptor (beta chain) was sequenced within a study of cytomegalovirus exposure and HLA in healthy donors. Study results and caveats: Presence/absence analyses rested on an assumption that sequencing depth was roughly uniform across donors. For TCR beta chains, V- and J-gene trimming was later linked to a missense DCLRE1C variant.

PCR amplification relied on 60 Vbeta primers (plus 13 Jbeta primers). This table comes from immunoSEQ multiplex PCR, and its TCRdb copy is limited to in-frame clones, with some not included. Of under 200,000 clones in the sample, about 70% are singletons; the top ten hold 2.8%. Note on this clone: Its antigen is currently unknown.

This clonotype was sampled from a woman in her forties in good health and CMV-seropositive. The sequenced material came from PBMCs.

As DNA, the CDR3 is TGTGCCACCAGCAGAGACACGGCGGATAGCAATCAGCCCCAGCATTTT. It specifies CATSRDTADSNQPQHF. The chain combines TRBV15 with TRBJ1-5, with D hard to call. The CDR3 totals 16 residues. Germline values: CDR1 LNHNV, CDR2 YYDKDF (reference sequence). With 0 bases removed from V and 0 bases from J, the gap between germline ends came to 9 bases.